The 30 T cell receptor beta chains reported below all come from one sample, sequenced in a study of early T cells in non-severe SARS-CoV-2 infection. TCRdb reprocessed the 5' RACE reads via MiXCR and lists one record per CDR3 protein. The data contain roughly 30,000 distinct CDR3 sequences, 5.7% of them singletons. Sequencing was performed on whole blood. These receptors all stem from an adult who was a healthcare worker with PCR-confirmed SARS-CoV-2 infection or an uninfected control (not recorded which).

This clonotype has ten or more counts. V is TRBV18 and J is TRBJ2-1; 9 bases line up with TRBD1. This CDR3 spans 15 amino acids. Germline lookup yields CDR1 KGHSH and CDR2 LQKENI. V shed 5 bases and J 0 bases; nucleotides not matched to a gene: 2. CDR3 sequence reads: CASSGTGSSYNEQFF. The CDR3 nucleotides read TGTGCCAGCTCAGGGACAGGGAGCTCCTACAATGAGCAGTTCTTC.

This clonotype was seen ten or more times. The chain uses TRBV4-1 and TRBJ2-1, with 7 bases that match TRBD1. CDR3 size: 14 residues. CDR1 is MGHRA, CDR2 YSYEKL, per germline. The V segment lost 4 bases and the J segment 5 bases; nucleotides outside the gene matches: 5. The CDR3 sequence is CASSPGGRDNEQFF. The CDR3 DNA sequence: TGCGCCAGCAGCCCAGGGGGTCGTGACAATGAGCAGTTCTTC.

Only a few counts were recorded for this clonotype. The rearrangement links TRBV20-1 to TRBJ2-3; no definite D call. The CDR3 has 16 residues. Per germline, CDR1 DFQATT and CDR2 SNEGSKA (reference sequence). With 1 base removed from V and 1 base from J, the gap between germline ends came to 15 bases. The CDR3 DNA sequence: TGCAGTGCTAGAGCCCCGGGTGTTGGGGGCACAGATACGCAGTATTTT. Its protein product is CSARAPGVGGTDTQYF.

This clonotype was detected ten times or more. J is TRBJ2-3 and V is TRBV20-1, with TRBD1 matching over 8 bases. Germline lookup yields CDR1 DFQATT and CDR2 SNEGSKA (reference sequence). The J segment lost 6 bases and the V segment lost 5 bases, leaving 7 bases of the junction unmatched. This CDR3 has 13 amino acids. This CDR3 is CSAYTGGVDTQYF. The CDR3 coding sequence is TGCAGTGCTTATACAGGGGGTGTGGATACGCAGTATTTT.

This rearrangement joins TRBV3-1 to TRBJ2-2; D uncertain. The V end was cut by 4 bases, the J end by 2 bases, with 11 bases between. This CDR3 has 15 amino acids. CDR1 and CDR2 (germline): LGHDT, YNNKEL (reference sequence). The CDR3 DNA follows: TGTGCCAGCAGCCTCTTTGTTACTAACACCGGGGAGCTGTTTTTT. It codes for CASSLFVTNTGELFF.

This clonotype was counted many times. The chain recombines TRBV11-2 with TRBJ1-1; the D gene is possibly TRBD1 (5 bases). Per the germline V gene, CDR1 is SGHAT and CDR2 is FQNNGV. The V gene lost 3 bases and the J gene lost 3 bases, with 29 bases spanning the gap. The CDR3 is 20 residues long. The CDR3 nucleotides read TGTGCCAGCAGCTTCCTTTTTTCCCAACCGGGACGGAAGACGGACACTGAAGCTTTCTTT. Translation: CASSFLFSQPGRKTDTEAFF.

The rearrangement links TRBV24-1 to TRBJ2-1, with 11 bases lining up with TRBD2. This CDR3 spans 16 amino acids. The germline V gene encodes CDR1 KGHDR and CDR2 SFDVKD. V gave up 3 bases and J gave up 4 bases; unmatched junction bases: 4. CDR3 DNA sequence: TGTGCCACCAGTGATGTACTAGCGGGGGCTTACAATGAGCAGTTCTTC. It translates to CATSDVLAGAYNEQFF.

This clonotype was detected only a few times. The chain has TRBV4-3 and TRBJ1-2; tentative D call: TRBD1 (6 bases). V shed 4 bases and J shed 10 bases, with 19 bases lying between them. From germline, CDR1 is LGHNA and CDR2 YSLEER. The CDR3 extends over 14 amino acids. The chain's CDR3 is CASSLEGEPRDYTF. In nucleotides, the CDR3 is TGCGCCAGCAGCCTCGAGGGGGAGCCCCGAGACTACACCTTC.

This clonotype occurred a few times. V is TRBV12-3 or TRBV12-4 and J is TRBJ1-2; D is perhaps TRBD1 (5 bases). The CDR3 extends over 15 amino acids. The V end lost 7 bases, the J end lost 2 bases, and 17 bases lay between the germline ends. CDR3 in DNA: TGTGCCAGCAAGCCGAGCCTGGAGGGGAACTATGGCTACACCTTC. Translated, it gives CASKPSLEGNYGYTF.

In its sample, this clonotype was seen many times. The chain recombines TRBV28 with TRBJ1-2; 9 bases are shared with TRBD1. V shed 6 bases and J 7 bases; nucleotides not matched to a gene: 9. CDR3 length equals 14 residues. Germline lookup yields CDR1 MDHEN and CDR2 SYDVKM. The CDR3 sequence is CASSQGTGLSGYTF. The DNA of the CDR3 is TGTGCCAGCAGCCAAGGGACAGGGCTATCTGGCTACACCTTC.

This clonotype has at least ten counts. The V and J genes are TRBV28 and TRBJ2-5, with D possibly matching TRBD2 (5 bases). Per germline, CDR1 MDHEN and CDR2 SYDVKM. CDR3 size: 16 residues. V lost 7 bases and J lost 0, with 18 bases in between. CDR3 region: CASKLFWGADQETQYF. The CDR3 DNA reads TGTGCCAGCAAACTCTTTTGGGGAGCGGACCAAGAGACCCAGTACTTC. Together with reference TRBV28 and TRBJ2-5, the CDR3 gives the full variable domain: DVKVTQSSRYLVKRTGEKVFLECVQDMDHENMFWYRQDPGLGLRLIYFSYDVKMKEKGDIPEGYSVSREKKERFSLILESASTNQTSMYLCASKLFWGADQETQYFGPGTRLLVL.

This clonotype was counted many times. Germline is not matched at one junction end, which may reflect a read error. The V and J genes are TRBV9 and TRBJ1-1; D remains ambiguous. The CDR3 runs to 13 residues. Germline V gene sequence: CDR1 SGDLS, CDR2 YYNGEE. CDR3 in amino acids: CASSVDNRLEVFF. CDR3 DNA sequence: TGTGCCAGCAGCGTAGATAATCGGTTGGAAGTTTTCTTT.

This clonotype was detected ten times or more. V usage is TRBV6-2 or TRBV6-3 and J usage is TRBJ1-1, with D possibly being TRBD1 (5 bases). V was shortened by 0 bases and J by 1 base, with 9 bases between the two germline ends. The CDR3 totals 15 residues. CDR1 is MNHEY and CDR2 is SVGEGT in the germline V gene. In DNA, the CDR3 is TGTGCCAGCAGTTACTCCGGGGCCGCGAACACTGAAGCTTTCTTT. Its protein is CASSYSGAANTEAFF.

This clonotype was seen ten or more times. The chain recombines TRBV28 with TRBJ2-1; a weak D match, TRBD1 (6 bases). Trimming shortened V by 6 bases and J by 5 bases, and 14 bases separated the two germline ends. Germline lookup yields CDR1 MDHEN and CDR2 SYDVKM. This CDR3 spans 14 amino acids. The CDR3 coding sequence is TGTGCCAGCAGAGTAACAGGGAATCACAATGAGCAGTTCTTC. This encodes CASRVTGNHNEQFF.

The CDR3 nucleotides are TGTGCCAGCAGTTCCGGGGACAGGGGGCACGTCTACGAGCAGTACTTC. It codes for CASSSGDRGHVYEQYF. The chain links TRBV6-2 or TRBV6-3 to TRBJ2-7; 12 positions agree with TRBD1. Per germline, CDR1 MNHEY and CDR2 SVGEGT. The CDR3 is 16 residues long. Unmatched junction bases numbered 7, after V lost 4 bases and J lost 3 bases.

The chain carries TRBV5-1 and TRBJ2-7; D not resolved. The CDR3 has 13 amino acids. Between the trimmed V and J ends, which lost 2 bases and 4 bases, there was a span of 10 bases. Germline CDR1 reads SGHRS; CDR2 reads YFSETQ. The CDR3 reads CASSLDTDYEQYF. The CDR3, as DNA: TGCGCCAGCAGCTTAGACACCGATTACGAGCAGTACTTC.

This clonotype was detected many times. The J gene is TRBJ2-7, the V gene TRBV29-1; D is unclear. V was clipped by 1 base and J by 2 bases, with 6 bases between them. The V gene's germline CDR1 is SQVTM and CDR2 ANQGSEA. The CDR3 has 12 residues. The CDR3 region has the DNA TGCAGCGTTGAAGCGGGCGCCTACGAGCAGTACTTC. Its protein product is CSVEAGAYEQYF.

As regards this clonotype: A much larger clone sits a single nucleotide away, making a read error possible. The chain links TRBV6-5 to TRBJ2-5; D is uncertain. V lost 0 bases to trimming and J lost 14 bases, with 10 bases between them. The V gene's germline CDR1 is MNHEY and CDR2 SVGAGI. The CDR3 sequence is 11 residues long. As DNA, the CDR3 is TGTGCCAGCAGTTACTCGGGCTTTGTTTACTTC. Encoded protein: CASSYSGFVYF.

This clonotype was seen repeatedly, ten times or more. The chain employs TRBV20-1 and TRBJ1-3; unclear D gene. The germline V gene encodes CDR1 DFQATT and CDR2 SNEGSKA (reference sequence). Trimming cost V 1 base and J 0 bases, with 7 bases left between them. The CDR3 totals 14 residues. In nucleotides, the CDR3 is TGCAGTGCTAGAGGGCGGCTCTCTGGAAACACCATATATTTT. Residues: CSARGRLSGNTIYF.

This clonotype was seen ten or more times. The CDR3 loop is CASSTGTSLGNEQFF. As DNA, the CDR3 is TGTGCCAGCAGCACCGGGACTAGCCTGGGGAATGAGCAGTTCTTC. The chain couples TRBV7-2 to TRBJ2-1; TRBD2 matches at 9 bases. CDR1 is SGHTA, CDR2 FQGNSA, per germline. J gave up 7 bases and V 5 bases, and 9 bases lay outside the gene matches. The CDR3 is 15 amino acids.

The sample holds many counts of this clonotype. The V gene is TRBV12-3 or TRBV12-4, the J gene TRBJ2-2; D is tentatively TRBD1 or TRBD2 (5 bases each). The CDR3 covers 15 residues. V was trimmed by 4 bases and J by 0 bases, leaving 9 bases between them. In DNA form, the CDR3 reads TGTGCCAGCAGTTCCGGGACGGCGAACACCGGGGAGCTGTTTTTT. The encoded protein is CASSSGTANTGELFF.

This clonotype has only a few counts. The chain links TRBV7-2 to TRBJ2-3; 7 bases map to TRBD2. The junction had 8 bases not matched to a gene; V was cut back by 1 base and J by 1 base. The germline V gene encodes CDR1 SGHTA and CDR2 FQGNSA. This CDR3 region has 17 residues. CDR3 amino acids: CASSLVFGGSGTDTQYF. CDR3 nucleotides: TGTGCCAGCAGCTTAGTATTCGGGGGGTCTGGCACAGATACGCAGTATTTT.

This clonotype occurred a few times. The chain combines TRBV28 with TRBJ1-1; D is unclear. The germline V gene encodes CDR1 MDHEN and CDR2 SYDVKM. The V end lost 4 bases, the J end lost 10 bases, and 13 bases lay between the germline ends. The CDR3 covers 12 residues. DNA of the CDR3: TGTGCCAGCAGTTCCACCGGACCTTTAGCTTTCTTT. Its translation: CASSSTGPLAFF.

Many counts were recorded for this clonotype. The chain carries TRBV7-3 and TRBJ2-2, with D hard to call. This CDR3 has 14 residues. Germline V gives CDR1 SGHTA, CDR2 FQGTGA. The germline V and J ends were trimmed by 4 bases and 1 base, with 7 bases remaining between them. The CDR3 is CASSSRLNTGELFF. CDR3 in DNA: TGTGCCAGCAGCTCCCGACTGAACACCGGGGAGCTGTTTTTT.

This clonotype was picked up many times. The V and J genes are TRBV20-1 and TRBJ2-6; no clear D gene. Germline-derived CDR1 and CDR2 are DFQATT and SNEGSKA (reference sequence). The V end lost 0 bases, the J end lost 0 bases, and 9 bases lay between the germline ends. The CDR3 is made up of 16 amino acids. DNA for the CDR3: TGCAGTGCTAGAGATGGAACCTCCTCTGGGGCCAACGTCCTGACTTTC. Translated: CSARDGTSSGANVLTF.

This clonotype has just one count. Just one base apart from a much larger clone, this may be a read error. This chain links TRBV7-8 with TRBJ2-7; the D gene is possibly TRBD1 (5 bases). Germline CDR1 is SGHVS and CDR2 is FQNEAQ. The CDR3 spans 13 residues. Trimming cost V 1 base and J 7 bases, with 11 bases left between them. CDR3 residues: CASSLGQGLEQYF. CDR3 bases: TGTGCCAGCAGCTTAGGCCAGGGTTTAGAGCAGTACTTC.

There are many counts of this clonotype. The genes are TRBV5-1 and TRBJ2-3; D is possibly TRBD2 (6 bases). The CDR3 contains 16 residues. Germline V lookup: CDR1 SGHRS, CDR2 YFSETQ. Trimming took off 0 bases at V and 3 bases at J, with 14 bases between the two ends. The CDR3 loop is CASSLEPPRGTDTQYF. The DNA for the CDR3 is TGCGCCAGCAGCTTGGAGCCACCACGGGGGACAGATACGCAGTATTTT.

This clonotype was recorded many times. The rearrangement joins TRBV6-6 to TRBJ1-6; D is ambiguous. CDR3 length: 16 amino acids. CDR1 is MNHNY, CDR2 SVGAGI, per germline (reference sequence). V was shortened by 0 bases and J by 8 bases, with 14 bases between the two germline ends. The CDR3 DNA reads TGTGCCAGCAGTTACTCGAAAGGTGGTTTTGATTCACCCCTCCACTTT. This encodes CASSYSKGGFDSPLHF.

Ten or more counts support this clonotype. V usage is TRBV5-1 and J usage is TRBJ1-1, with D unclear. Germline CDR1 is SGHRS and CDR2 is YFSETQ. Trimming cost V 0 bases and J 4 bases, with 4 bases left between them. The CDR3 spans 12 residues. The CDR3 here is CASSLDGTEAFF. The CDR3 DNA is TGCGCCAGCAGCTTGGATGGCACTGAAGCTTTCTTT.

This clonotype was observed at least ten times. The chain recombines TRBV20-1 with TRBJ1-1, with D unresolved. The length of the CDR3 is 15 residues. Trimming removed 1 base at V and 0 bases at J, with 12 bases between. Germline V gives CDR1 DFQATT, CDR2 SNEGSKA (reference sequence). The CDR3: CSARVTLVLNTEAFF. DNA of the CDR3: TGCAGTGCTAGAGTTACGTTGGTTTTGAACACTGAAGCTTTCTTT.